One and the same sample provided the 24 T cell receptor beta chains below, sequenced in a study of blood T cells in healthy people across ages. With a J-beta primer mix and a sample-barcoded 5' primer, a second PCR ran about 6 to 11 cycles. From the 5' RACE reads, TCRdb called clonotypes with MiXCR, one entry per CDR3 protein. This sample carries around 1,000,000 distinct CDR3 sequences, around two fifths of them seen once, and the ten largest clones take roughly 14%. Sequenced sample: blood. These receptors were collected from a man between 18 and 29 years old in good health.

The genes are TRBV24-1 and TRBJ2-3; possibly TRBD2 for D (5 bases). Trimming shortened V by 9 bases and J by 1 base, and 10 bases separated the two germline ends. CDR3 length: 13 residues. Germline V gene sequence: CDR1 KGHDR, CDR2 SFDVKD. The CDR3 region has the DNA TGTGCCACCCACGGGGAAGGCACAGATACGCAGTATTTT. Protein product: CATHGEGTDTQYF.

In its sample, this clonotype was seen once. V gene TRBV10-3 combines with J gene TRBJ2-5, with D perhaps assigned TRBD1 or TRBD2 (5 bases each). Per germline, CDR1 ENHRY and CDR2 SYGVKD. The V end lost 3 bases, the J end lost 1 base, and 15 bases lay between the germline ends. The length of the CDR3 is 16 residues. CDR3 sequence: CAISEAPTGPQETQYF. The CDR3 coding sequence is TGTGCCATCAGTGAAGCACCCACGGGGCCCCAAGAGACCCAGTACTTC.

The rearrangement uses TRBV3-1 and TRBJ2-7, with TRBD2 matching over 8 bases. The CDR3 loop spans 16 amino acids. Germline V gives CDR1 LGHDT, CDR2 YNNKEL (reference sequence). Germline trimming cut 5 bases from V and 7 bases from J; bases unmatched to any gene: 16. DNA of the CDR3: TGTGCCAGCAGCTTCCCCGGGACTAGGGTATTTGTTGAGCAGTACTTC. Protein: CASSFPGTRVFVEQYF.

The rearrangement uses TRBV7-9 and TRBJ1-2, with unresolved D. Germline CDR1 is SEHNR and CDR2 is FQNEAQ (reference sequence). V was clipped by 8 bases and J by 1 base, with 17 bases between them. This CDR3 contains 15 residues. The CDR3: CASEVLKQHNYGYTF. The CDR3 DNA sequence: TGTGCCAGCGAGGTTCTGAAACAACATAACTATGGCTACACCTTC.

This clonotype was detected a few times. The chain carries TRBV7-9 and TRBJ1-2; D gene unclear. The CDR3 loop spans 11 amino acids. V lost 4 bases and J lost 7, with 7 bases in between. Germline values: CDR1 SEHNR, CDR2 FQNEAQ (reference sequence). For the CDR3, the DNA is TGTGCCAGCAGCTCTGACTTTGGCTACACCTTC. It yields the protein CASSSDFGYTF. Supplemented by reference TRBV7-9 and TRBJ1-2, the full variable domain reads DTGVSQNPRHKITKRGQNVTFRCDPISEHNRLYWYRQTLGQGPEFLTYFQNEAQLEKSRLLSDRFSAERPKGSFSTLEIQRTEQGDSAMYLCASSSDFGYTFGSGTRLTVV.

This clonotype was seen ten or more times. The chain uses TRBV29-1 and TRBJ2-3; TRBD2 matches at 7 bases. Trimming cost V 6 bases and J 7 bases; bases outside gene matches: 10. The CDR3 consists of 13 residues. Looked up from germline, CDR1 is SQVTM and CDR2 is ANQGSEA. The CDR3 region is CSVITTSINTQYF. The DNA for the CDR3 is TGCAGCGTGATAACGACTAGCATAAATACGCAGTATTTT.

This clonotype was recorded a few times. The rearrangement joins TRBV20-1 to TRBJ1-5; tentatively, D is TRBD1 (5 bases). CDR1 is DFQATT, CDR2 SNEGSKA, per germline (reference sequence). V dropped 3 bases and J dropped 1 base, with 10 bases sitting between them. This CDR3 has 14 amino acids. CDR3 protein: CSARKGPSNQPQHF. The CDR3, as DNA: TGCAGTGCTAGGAAGGGACCAAGCAATCAGCCCCAGCATTTT.

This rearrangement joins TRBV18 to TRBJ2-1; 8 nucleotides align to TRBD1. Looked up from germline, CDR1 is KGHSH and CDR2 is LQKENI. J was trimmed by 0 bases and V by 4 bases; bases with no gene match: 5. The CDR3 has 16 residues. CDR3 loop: CASSHTGQGSYNEQFF. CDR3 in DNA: TGTGCCAGCTCACACACCGGACAGGGCTCCTACAATGAGCAGTTCTTC.

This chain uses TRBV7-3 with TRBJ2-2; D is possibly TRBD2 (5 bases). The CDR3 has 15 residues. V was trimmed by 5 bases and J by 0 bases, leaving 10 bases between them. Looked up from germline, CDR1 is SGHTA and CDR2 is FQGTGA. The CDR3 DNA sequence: TGTGCCAGCAGCCCTCACGGGGCGAACACCGGGGAGCTGTTTTTT. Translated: CASSPHGANTGELFF.

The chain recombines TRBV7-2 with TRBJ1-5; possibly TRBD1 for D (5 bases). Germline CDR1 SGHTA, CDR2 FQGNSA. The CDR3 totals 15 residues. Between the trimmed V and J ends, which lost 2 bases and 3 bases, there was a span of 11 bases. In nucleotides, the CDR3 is TGTGCCAGCAGCTTAAGTGTGGGGGTCAATCAGCCCCAGCATTTT. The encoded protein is CASSLSVGVNQPQHF. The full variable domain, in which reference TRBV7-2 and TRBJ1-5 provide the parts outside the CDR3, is GAGVSQSPSNKVTEKGKDVELRCDPISGHTALYWYRQSLGQGLEFLIYFQGNSAPDKSGLPSDRFSAERTGGSVSTLTIQRTQQEDSAVYLCASSLSVGVNQPQHFGDGTRLSIL.

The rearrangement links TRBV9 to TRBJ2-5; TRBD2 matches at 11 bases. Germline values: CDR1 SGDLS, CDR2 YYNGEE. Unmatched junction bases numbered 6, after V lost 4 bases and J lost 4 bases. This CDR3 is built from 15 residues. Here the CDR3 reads CASSPSGGNTETQYF. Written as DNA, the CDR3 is TGTGCCAGCAGCCCTAGCGGGGGGAATACAGAGACCCAGTACTTC.

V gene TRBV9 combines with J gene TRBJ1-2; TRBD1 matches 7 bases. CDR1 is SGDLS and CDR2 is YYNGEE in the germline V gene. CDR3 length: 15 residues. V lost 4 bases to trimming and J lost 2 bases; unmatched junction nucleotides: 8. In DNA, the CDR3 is TGTGCCAGCAGCCCGCCAGACAGGGCCAACTATGGCTACACCTTC. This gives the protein CASSPPDRANYGYTF. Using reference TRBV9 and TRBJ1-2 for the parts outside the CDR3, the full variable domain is DSGVTQTPKHLITATGQRVTLRCSPRSGDLSVYWYQQSLDQGLQFLIQYYNGEERAKGNILERFSAQQFPDLHSELNLSSLELGDSALYFCASSPPDRANYGYTFGSGTRLTVV.

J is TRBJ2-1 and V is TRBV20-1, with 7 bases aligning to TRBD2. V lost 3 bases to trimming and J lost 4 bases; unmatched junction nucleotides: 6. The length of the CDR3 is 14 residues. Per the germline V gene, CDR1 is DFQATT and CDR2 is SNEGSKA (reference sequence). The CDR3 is CSASSASGYNEQFF. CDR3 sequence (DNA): TGCAGTGCTAGTTCGGCTAGCGGATACAATGAGCAGTTCTTC.

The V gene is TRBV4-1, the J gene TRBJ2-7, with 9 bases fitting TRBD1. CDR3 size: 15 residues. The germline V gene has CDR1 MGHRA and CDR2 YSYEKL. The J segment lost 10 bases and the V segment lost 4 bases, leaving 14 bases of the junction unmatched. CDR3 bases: TGCGCCAGCAGCCCTGAACAGGGGGCCTTGAGTCGCCAGTACTTC. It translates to CASSPEQGALSRQYF.

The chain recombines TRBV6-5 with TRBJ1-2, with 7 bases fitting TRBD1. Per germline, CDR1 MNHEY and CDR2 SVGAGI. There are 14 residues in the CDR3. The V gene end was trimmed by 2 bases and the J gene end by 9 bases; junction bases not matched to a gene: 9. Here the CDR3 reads CASSYEGAHHRYTF. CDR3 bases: TGTGCCAGCAGTTACGAGGGGGCGCATCATCGCTACACCTTC.

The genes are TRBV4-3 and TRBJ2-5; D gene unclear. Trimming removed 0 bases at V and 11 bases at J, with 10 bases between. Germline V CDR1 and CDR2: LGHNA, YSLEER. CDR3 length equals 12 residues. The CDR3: CASSQDSGEQYF. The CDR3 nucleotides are TGCGCCAGCAGCCAAGATTCCGGTGAGCAGTACTTC.

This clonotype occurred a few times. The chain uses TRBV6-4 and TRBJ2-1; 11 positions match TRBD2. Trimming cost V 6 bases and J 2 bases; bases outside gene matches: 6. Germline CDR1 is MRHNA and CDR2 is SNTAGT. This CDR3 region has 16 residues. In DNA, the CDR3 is TGTGCCAGCAGCTTGGGACTAGCGGCGCCCTACAATGAGCAGTTCTTC. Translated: CASSLGLAAPYNEQFF.

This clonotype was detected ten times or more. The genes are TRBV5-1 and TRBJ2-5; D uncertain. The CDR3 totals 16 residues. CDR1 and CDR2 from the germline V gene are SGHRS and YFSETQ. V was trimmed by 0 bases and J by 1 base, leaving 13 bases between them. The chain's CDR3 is CASSLDGRPIQETQYF. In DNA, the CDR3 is TGCGCCAGCAGCTTGGATGGCAGGCCCATCCAAGAGACCCAGTACTTC.

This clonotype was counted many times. CDR3 DNA sequence: TGTGCCAGCAGATACCGTCCCAGGGGTAGGGATACGCAGTATTTT. Protein: CASRYRPRGRDTQYF. V usage is TRBV12-3 or TRBV12-4 and J usage is TRBJ2-3; D is possibly TRBD1 (6 bases). This CDR3 is built from 15 residues. V was cut by 6 bases and J by 6 bases, with 19 bases left in between.

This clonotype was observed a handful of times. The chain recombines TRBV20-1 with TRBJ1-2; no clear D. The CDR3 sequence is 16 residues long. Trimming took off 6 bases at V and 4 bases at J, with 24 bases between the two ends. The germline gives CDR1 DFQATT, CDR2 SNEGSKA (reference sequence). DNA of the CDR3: TGCAGTGCCAATTTATTCAGCACCCTAAAATGCTATGGCTACACCTTC. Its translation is CSANLFSTLKCYGYTF.

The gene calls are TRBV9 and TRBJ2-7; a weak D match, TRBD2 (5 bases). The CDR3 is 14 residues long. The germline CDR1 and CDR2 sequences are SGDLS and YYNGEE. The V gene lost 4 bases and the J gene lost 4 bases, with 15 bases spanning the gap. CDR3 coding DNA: TGTGCCAGCAGCCCTCAGAGGGATCGGTACGAGCAGTACTTC. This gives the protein CASSPQRDRYEQYF.

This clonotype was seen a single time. CDR3 amino acids: CASSQTGGAYTGELFF. CDR3 bases: TGTGCCAGCAGCCAGACAGGGGGCGCGTACACCGGGGAGCTGTTTTTT. The V gene is TRBV3-1, the J gene TRBJ2-2; 10 positions match TRBD1. The CDR3 totals 16 residues. V lost 3 bases to trimming and J lost 3 bases; unmatched junction nucleotides: 4. Germline assignment: CDR1 LGHDT and CDR2 YNNKEL (reference sequence).

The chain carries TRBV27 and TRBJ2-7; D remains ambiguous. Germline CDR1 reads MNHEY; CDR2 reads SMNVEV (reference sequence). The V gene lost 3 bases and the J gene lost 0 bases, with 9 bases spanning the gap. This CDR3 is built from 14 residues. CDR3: CASSLRPSSYEQYF. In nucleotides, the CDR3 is TGTGCCAGCAGTTTGAGACCGTCCTCCTACGAGCAGTACTTC.

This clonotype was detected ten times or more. Here the CDR3 reads CASAPAGGKGTEAFF. For the CDR3, the DNA is TGTGCCAGCGCACCTGCGGGGGGTAAGGGCACTGAAGCTTTCTTT. The chain recombines TRBV12-3 or TRBV12-4 with TRBJ1-1, with D perhaps matching TRBD1 (5 bases). The V end lost 8 bases, the J end lost 4 bases, and 20 bases lay between the germline ends. The CDR3 consists of 15 residues.